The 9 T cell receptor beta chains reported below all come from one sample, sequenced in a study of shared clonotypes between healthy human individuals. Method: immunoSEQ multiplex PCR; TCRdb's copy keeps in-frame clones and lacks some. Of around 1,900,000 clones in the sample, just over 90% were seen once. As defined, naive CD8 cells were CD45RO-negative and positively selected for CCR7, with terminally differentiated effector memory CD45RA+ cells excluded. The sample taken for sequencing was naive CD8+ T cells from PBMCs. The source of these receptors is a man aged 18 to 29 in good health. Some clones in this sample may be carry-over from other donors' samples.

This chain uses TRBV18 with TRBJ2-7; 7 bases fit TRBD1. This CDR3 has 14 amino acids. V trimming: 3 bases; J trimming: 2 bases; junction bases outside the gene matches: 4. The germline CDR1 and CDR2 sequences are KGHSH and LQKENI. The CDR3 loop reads CASSPTGSAYEQYF. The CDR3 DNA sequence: TGTGCCAGCTCACCGACAGGGTCGGCCTACGAGCAGTACTTC. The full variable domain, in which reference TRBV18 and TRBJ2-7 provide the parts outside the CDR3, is NAGVMQNPRHLVRRRGQEARLRCSPMKGHSHVYWYRQLPEEGLKFMVYLQKENIIDESGMPKERFSAEFPKEGPSILRIQQVVRGDSAAYFCASSPTGSAYEQYFGPGTRLTVT.

As DNA, the CDR3 is TGCGCCAGCAGCCAAGCCAACAGAAACTATGGCTACACCTTC. Its protein is CASSQANRNYGYTF. The chain has TRBV4-1 and TRBJ1-2; D ambiguous. The germline CDR1 and CDR2 sequences are MGHRA and YSYEKL. This CDR3 spans 14 amino acids. Trimming removed 1 base from V and 2 bases from J, with 8 bases in between.

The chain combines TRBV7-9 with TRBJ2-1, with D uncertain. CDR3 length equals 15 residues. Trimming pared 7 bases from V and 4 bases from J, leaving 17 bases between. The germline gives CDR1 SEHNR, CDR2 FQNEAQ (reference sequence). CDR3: CASTPPLDPYNEQFF. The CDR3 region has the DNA TGTGCCAGCACCCCCCCCTTGGATCCATACAATGAGCAGTTCTTC.

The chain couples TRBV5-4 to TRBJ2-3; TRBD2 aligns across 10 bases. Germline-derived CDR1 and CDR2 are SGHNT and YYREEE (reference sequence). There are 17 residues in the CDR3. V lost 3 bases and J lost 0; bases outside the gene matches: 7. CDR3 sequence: CASSSGLAVASTDTQYF. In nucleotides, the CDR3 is TGTGCCAGCAGCTCCGGACTAGCGGTAGCTAGCACAGATACGCAGTATTTT.

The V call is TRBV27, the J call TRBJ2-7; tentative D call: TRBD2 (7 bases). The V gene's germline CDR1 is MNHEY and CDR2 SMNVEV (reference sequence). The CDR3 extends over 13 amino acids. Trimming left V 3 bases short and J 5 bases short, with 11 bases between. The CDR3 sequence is CASSFLGGHEQYF. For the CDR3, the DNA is TGTGCCAGCAGTTTTTTGGGGGGGCACGAGCAGTACTTC.

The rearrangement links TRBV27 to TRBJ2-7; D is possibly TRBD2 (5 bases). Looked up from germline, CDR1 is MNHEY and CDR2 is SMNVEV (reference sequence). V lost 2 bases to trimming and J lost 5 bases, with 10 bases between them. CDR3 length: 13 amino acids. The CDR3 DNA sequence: TGTGCCAGCAGTTTAAGGTCCGGGGACGAGCAGTACTTC. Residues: CASSLRSGDEQYF.

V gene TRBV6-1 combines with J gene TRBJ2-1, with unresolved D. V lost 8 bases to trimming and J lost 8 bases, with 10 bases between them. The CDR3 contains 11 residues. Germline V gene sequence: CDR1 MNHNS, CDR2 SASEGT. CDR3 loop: CASRLPDEQFF. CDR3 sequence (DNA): TGTGCCAGCCGACTTCCGGATGAGCAGTTCTTC.

The CDR3: CASSRIDGPGHAYEQYF. The CDR3 DNA is TGCGCCAGCAGCCGCATAGACGGCCCGGGCCATGCGTACGAGCAGTACTTC. The chain employs TRBV4-1 and TRBJ2-7; D gene unclear. The length of the CDR3 is 17 residues. From germline, CDR1 is MGHRA and CDR2 YSYEKL. The V end was cut by 4 bases, the J end by 4 bases, with 23 bases between.

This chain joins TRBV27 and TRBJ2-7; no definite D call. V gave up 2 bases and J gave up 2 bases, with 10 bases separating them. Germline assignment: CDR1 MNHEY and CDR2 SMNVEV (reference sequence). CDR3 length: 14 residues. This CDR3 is CASSLLSAAYEQYF. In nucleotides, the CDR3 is TGTGCCAGCAGTTTACTCTCTGCCGCCTACGAGCAGTACTTC.